Presented here are 17 T cell receptor beta chains from one specimen sequenced in a study of a mutant IDH1 vaccine in newly diagnosed glioma. Produced via immunoSEQ multiplex PCR; TCRdb's table is partial and in-frame only. The sample contains over 80,000 clones, roughly 77% of which appear only once. The antigens of these receptors remain unknown. Described time point: week 47, end of study. A single vaccine dose contained 300 ug of mutant IDH1 20-mer peptide, and topical imiquimod was used with it. The sequencing used PBMCs, collected from a glioma patient whose treatment included an IDH1 peptide vaccine. Receptors were obtained from a man in his forties with glioma.

The CDR3, as DNA: TGTGCCAGCAGTGACGATGGGACTGGAGATACGCAGTATTTT. Its translation: CASSDDGTGDTQYF. The chain links TRBV6-4 to TRBJ2-3; TRBD2 is a possible D gene (6 bases). The CDR3 is 14 amino acids. Trimming cost V 2 bases and J 5 bases, with 11 bases left between them. Germline-derived CDR1 and CDR2 are MRHNA and SNTAGT.

Only a few counts were recorded for this clone. The J gene is TRBJ1-1, the V gene TRBV6-4; 8 nucleotides agree with TRBD1. The CDR3 is made up of 14 amino acids. The V gene's germline CDR1 is MRHNA and CDR2 SNTAGT. Trimming cost V 3 bases and J 7 bases; bases outside gene matches: 7. CDR3: CASSEQGELGEAFF. CDR3 DNA: TGTGCCAGCAGTGAACAGGGGGAATTGGGTGAAGCTTTCTTT.

This rearrangement joins TRBV2 to TRBJ2-7; maybe TRBD2 (5 bases). Germline CDR1 and CDR2: SNHLY and FYNNEI. Trimming removed 7 bases from V and 2 bases from J, with 9 bases in between. CDR3 length: 12 amino acids. The CDR3 sequence is CASIQRAYEQYF. Here the CDR3 DNA reads TGTGCCAGCATCCAGAGGGCCTACGAGCAGTACTTC.

In this sample, this clone turned up a few times. This sample also contains other DNA sequences that code for the same CDR3. The rearrangement joins TRBV30 to TRBJ1-1; D is perhaps TRBD1 (6 bases). CDR1 is GTSNPN, CDR2 SVGIG, per germline (reference sequence). Trimming took 2 bases from V and 1 from J, leaving 8 bases between them. The CDR3 spans 13 residues. The CDR3 spells CAWSLQGNTEAFF. The CDR3 bases are TGTGCCTGGAGTCTACAGGGGAACACTGAAGCTTTCTTT.

V is TRBV4-3 and J is TRBJ2-3, with D maybe TRBD2 (5 bases). The germline V gene encodes CDR1 LGHNA and CDR2 YSLEER. Trimming left V 2 bases short and J 6 bases short, with 6 bases between. This CDR3 has 12 amino acids. The CDR3 loop is CASSQRRDTQYF. CDR3 bases: TGCGCCAGCAGCCAACGGAGGGATACGCAGTATTTT.

This chain uses TRBV2 with TRBJ2-7, with TRBD1 identical over 8 bases. The V and J ends lost 6 bases and 3 bases, in that order; junction bases with no gene match: 7. The germline V gene encodes CDR1 SNHLY and CDR2 FYNNEI. CDR3 length: 14 amino acids. The CDR3 region has the DNA TGTGCCAGCAGGAGAACCGGGACAGGCTACGAGCAGTACTTC. It encodes CASRRTGTGYEQYF.

The chain recombines TRBV13 with TRBJ2-7, with a tentative D call TRBD1 (5 bases). The V end was cut by 1 base, the J end by 7 bases, with 14 bases between. Germline V gene data show CDR1 as PRHDT and CDR2 as FYEKMQ (reference sequence). This CDR3 has 14 amino acids. As DNA, the CDR3 is TGTGCCAGCAGCTTAGTGTGGGGCGGCAGTGAGCAGTACTTC. Protein product: CASSLVWGGSEQYF.

The chain has TRBV5-1 and TRBJ2-7; D remains ambiguous. The V end was cut by 0 bases, the J end by 2 bases, with 12 bases between. Germline assignment: CDR1 SGHRS and CDR2 YFSETQ. The CDR3 covers 15 residues. CDR3 nucleotide sequence: TGCGCCAGCAGCTTGGCCTTGGGCAGGCCCTACGAGCAGTACTTC. As protein: CASSLALGRPYEQYF.

The chain carries TRBV6-5 and TRBJ2-5; 10 nucleotides match TRBD2. The CDR3 has 15 residues. With V trimmed by 6 bases and J by 4 bases, 8 bases remained unmatched. In germline, CDR1 is MNHEY, CDR2 SVGAGI. The CDR3 sequence is CASRASGGGGETQYF. CDR3 coding DNA: TGTGCCAGCAGGGCTAGCGGGGGAGGGGGAGAGACCCAGTACTTC.

The rearrangement links TRBV7-2 to TRBJ1-2; D not resolved. Trimming pared 0 bases from V and 2 bases from J, leaving 4 bases between. The V gene's germline CDR1 is SGHTA and CDR2 FQGNSA. The CDR3 has 13 amino acids. The CDR3 reads CASSLAQNYGYTF. The DNA for the CDR3 is TGTGCCAGCAGCTTAGCCCAGAACTATGGCTACACCTTC. The entire variable domain, with the rest obtained from reference TRBV7-2 and TRBJ1-2, is as follows: GAGVSQSPSNKVTEKGKDVELRCDPISGHTALYWYRQSLGQGLEFLIYFQGNSAPDKSGLPSDRFSAERTGGSVSTLTIQRTQQEDSAVYLCASSLAQNYGYTFGSGTRLTVV.

This clone has a single count. This chain connects TRBV5-1 to TRBJ1-2, with TRBD1 identical over 8 bases. The CDR3 contains 15 residues. The junction had 1 base not matched to a gene; V was cut back by 0 bases and J by 0 bases. Germline-derived CDR1 and CDR2 are SGHRS and YFSETQ. The DNA of the CDR3 is TGCGCCAGCAGCTTGGGGACAGGGACTAACTATGGCTACACCTTC. Translated: CASSLGTGTNYGYTF.

The V gene is TRBV7-2, the J gene TRBJ1-3; D gene unclear. Germline V gene sequence: CDR1 SGHTA, CDR2 FQGNSA. The V gene lost 0 bases and the J gene lost 0 bases, with 9 bases spanning the gap. CDR3 length: 16 residues. The CDR3 region has the DNA TGTGCCAGCAGCTTAGCAACAGCTTTCTCTGGAAACACCATATATTTT. Encoded protein: CASSLATAFSGNTIYF.

This chain uses TRBV5-4 with TRBJ1-3; 8 bases line up with TRBD1. Looked up from germline, CDR1 is SGHNT and CDR2 is YYREEE (reference sequence). The V gene end was trimmed by 0 bases and the J gene end by 6 bases; junction bases not matched to a gene: 8. CDR3 length: 16 amino acids. In DNA, the CDR3 is TGTGCCAGCAGCTTGGACGGCAGGGGGCTGCTAAACACCATATATTTT. This translates into CASSLDGRGLLNTIYF.

The chain couples TRBV16 to TRBJ1-1, with 8 bases that match TRBD1. The CDR3 runs 14 residues. Trimming removed 4 bases from V and 1 base from J; junction bases left unmatched: 2. Germline-derived CDR1 and CDR2 are KGHSY and FQNENV. The DNA of the CDR3 is TGTGCCAGCAGCCGGGACAGGAGGAACACTGAAGCTTTCTTT. Its protein is CASSRDRRNTEAFF. Variable domain in full (rest from reference TRBV16 and TRBJ1-1): GEEVAQTPKHLVRGEGQKAKLYCAPIKGHSYVFWYQQVLKNEFKFLISFQNENVFDETGMPKERFSAKCLPNSPCSLEIQATKLEDSAVYFCASSRDRRNTEAFFGQGTRLTVV.

Worth noting for this clone: One end of the junction is discordant with germline, which a read error may explain. This chain uses TRBV7-7 with TRBJ2-3; 7 bases match TRBD2. Germline V gene sequence: CDR1 SSHAT, CDR2 FNYEAQ (reference sequence). This CDR3 is built from 15 residues. CDR3 residues: CASSHTLAGTDTQYF. The CDR3 nucleotides read TGTGCTAGCAGCCACACGCTAGCGGGCACAGATACGCAGTATTTT. Drawing the rest from reference TRBV7-7 and TRBJ2-3, the complete variable domain is GAGVSQSPRYKVTKRGQDVTLRCDPISSHATLYWYQQALGQGPEFLTYFNYEAQPDKSGLPSDRFSAERPEGSISTLTIQRTEQRDSAMYRCASSHTLAGTDTQYFGPGTRLTVL.

This sequence joins TRBV5-1 and TRBJ2-2; the D gene is possibly TRBD2 (6 bases). V was clipped by 2 bases and J by 0 bases, with 8 bases between them. The CDR3 has 15 residues. Germline CDR1 reads SGHRS; CDR2 reads YFSETQ. In DNA, the CDR3 is TGCGCCAGCAGCTTTTCGGGGGCGAACACCGGGGAGCTGTTTTTT. Translation gives CASSFSGANTGELFF.

The chain carries TRBV25-1 and TRBJ1-2, with D unclear. V dropped 7 bases and J dropped 4 bases, with 10 bases sitting between them. Per the germline V gene, CDR1 is MGHDK and CDR2 is SYGVNS. The CDR3 is 12 amino acids. The CDR3 reads CASKGSAYGYTF. In nucleotides, the CDR3 is TGTGCCAGCAAAGGCAGCGCCTATGGCTACACCTTC.